The 24 T cell receptor beta chains presented below share a single source sample, sequenced in a study of blood T cell repertoires in COVID-19. TCRdb's copy holds only in-frame clones and misses some; the assay was immunoSEQ multiplex PCR. The sample yields about 120,000 clones, over 75% seen once. The sequencing input was peripheral blood. These receptors all stem from a man aged 55 to 70 with active or convalescent COVID-19.

This chain connects TRBV9 to TRBJ2-5, with 7 nucleotides matching TRBD2. CDR1 and CDR2 (germline): SGDLS, YYNGEE. Trimming cost V 1 base and J 5 bases; bases outside gene matches: 5. This CDR3 is 14 amino acids long. CDR3 amino acids: CASSVFSGRETQYF. Here the CDR3 DNA reads TGTGCCAGCAGCGTATTCTCCGGGAGGGAGACCCAGTACTTC.

J is TRBJ2-1 and V is TRBV29-1; weak D call: TRBD2 (5 bases). Germline values: CDR1 SQVTM, CDR2 ANQGSEA. Trimming removed 3 bases at V and 5 bases at J, with 8 bases between. CDR3 length: 12 amino acids. The CDR3 here is CSVEGSHNEQFF. CDR3 nucleotide sequence: TGCAGCGTTGAGGGGAGCCACAATGAGCAGTTCTTC.

This chain uses TRBV6-5 with TRBJ2-3; 7 nucleotides align to TRBD1. This CDR3 contains 15 residues. Germline-derived CDR1 and CDR2 are MNHEY and SVGAGI. The ends lost 7 bases at V and 2 bases at J; junction bases unmatched: 9. The CDR3 reads CASTVVGGNTDTQYF. CDR3 coding DNA: TGTGCCAGCACCGTGGTAGGGGGCAACACAGATACGCAGTATTTT.

The chain links TRBV14 to TRBJ1-4; D is unresolved. The V gene's germline CDR1 is SGHDN and CDR2 FVKESK. The CDR3 sequence is 15 residues long. The germline V and J ends were trimmed by 1 base and 1 base, with 7 bases remaining between them. CDR3 region: CASSQGPQTNEKLFF. CDR3 bases: TGTGCCAGCAGCCAAGGTCCACAAACTAATGAAAAACTGTTTTTT.

The chain joins TRBV18 to TRBJ2-3; tentative D call: TRBD1 (6 bases). Germline-derived CDR1 and CDR2 are KGHSH and LQKENI. This CDR3 has 15 amino acids. With 6 bases removed from V and 0 bases from J, the gap between germline ends came to 13 bases. In DNA, the CDR3 is TGTGCCAGCTCCCAACGACAGGCCAGCACAGATACGCAGTATTTT. It codes for CASSQRQASTDTQYF.

This clone was recorded once. The rearrangement joins TRBV10-3 to TRBJ1-5, with D tentatively TRBD1 (6 bases). V was cut by 6 bases and J by 1 base, with 13 bases left in between. The CDR3 contains 15 residues. Germline CDR1 ENHRY, CDR2 SYGVKD. The DNA of the CDR3 is TGTGCCATCAGCGCAGGGGTTGAGAGCAATCAGCCCCAGCATTTT. Translation: CAISAGVESNQPQHF.

This rearrangement joins TRBV6-1 to TRBJ1-5; 7 bases fit TRBD1. Germline CDR1 is MNHNS and CDR2 is SASEGT. Trimming took 6 bases from V and 6 from J; bases not matched to a gene: 11. This CDR3 has 15 residues. The CDR3 loop is CASRTGSVMGQPQHF. Here the CDR3 DNA reads TGTGCCAGCAGGACAGGGAGTGTTATGGGTCAGCCCCAGCATTTT.

This clone was counted between two and nine times. The chain joins TRBV4-1 to TRBJ2-3, with D hard to call. The CDR3 consists of 15 residues. V lost 1 base and J lost 2, with 10 bases in between. CDR1 is MGHRA and CDR2 is YSYEKL in the germline V gene. CDR3: CASSQAPGYTDTQYF. CDR3 coding DNA: TGCGCCAGCAGCCAAGCCCCCGGTTACACAGATACGCAGTATTTT.

CDR3 in amino acids: CASSTGTSGDSDTQYF. The CDR3 region has the DNA TGCGCCAGCAGTACCGGGACTAGCGGGGACTCTGATACGCAGTATTTT. V usage is TRBV5-1 and J usage is TRBJ2-3; TRBD2 matches 13 bases. V lost 5 bases to trimming and J lost 6 bases; unmatched junction nucleotides: 9. Germline values: CDR1 SGHRS, CDR2 YFSETQ. The CDR3 has 16 residues.

The rearrangement uses TRBV7-8 and TRBJ2-7, with D unresolved. The germline V gene has CDR1 SGHVS and CDR2 FQNEAQ. The CDR3 totals 14 residues. Trimming removed 5 bases from V and 4 bases from J, with 15 bases in between. The CDR3 region has the DNA TGTGCCAGCAGCCCGACTCTGGAAGGATACGAGCAGTACTTC. This encodes CASSPTLEGYEQYF. Combining the CDR3 with reference TRBV7-8 and TRBJ2-7 gives the whole variable domain GAGVSQSPRYKVAKRGQDVALRCDPISGHVSLFWYQQALGQGPEFLTYFQNEAQLDKSGLPSDRFFAERPEGSVSTLKIQRTQQEDSAVYLCASSPTLEGYEQYFGPGTRLTVT.

The chain couples TRBV19 to TRBJ1-1; the D gene is possibly TRBD1 (6 bases). The V and J ends lost 4 bases and 5 bases respectively, with 11 bases between them. The CDR3 has 13 residues. CDR1 is LNHDA, CDR2 SQIVND, per germline (reference sequence). CDR3 loop: CASSTQGRTEAFF. The CDR3 DNA reads TGTGCCAGTAGTACACAGGGTCGAACTGAAGCTTTCTTT.

The chain couples TRBV18 to TRBJ2-7, with 10 positions matching TRBD1. J lost 5 bases, V lost 3 bases, and 4 bases had no gene match. Per germline, CDR1 KGHSH and CDR2 LQKENI. The CDR3 has 14 amino acids. In nucleotides, the CDR3 is TGTGCCAGCTCACCTGGGACAGGGGAGAACGAGCAGTACTTC. This translates into CASSPGTGENEQYF.

The chain links TRBV19 to TRBJ1-2; no clear D. The CDR3 runs to 13 residues. Per the germline V gene, CDR1 is LNHDA and CDR2 is SQIVND (reference sequence). The V and J ends lost 3 bases and 3 bases respectively, with 8 bases between them. The CDR3 nucleotides are TGTGCCAGTAGTATGGTGTCAGACTATGGCTACACCTTC. Residues: CASSMVSDYGYTF.

The rearrangement uses TRBV27 and TRBJ1-1; D is possibly TRBD1 (6 bases). The CDR3 spans 14 residues. In germline, CDR1 is MNHEY, CDR2 SMNVEV (reference sequence). The germline V and J ends were trimmed by 5 bases and 1 base, with 11 bases remaining between them. Here the CDR3 reads CASSTTTGNTEAFF. In DNA, the CDR3 is TGTGCCAGCAGTACTACGACAGGGAACACTGAAGCTTTCTTT.

The rearrangement joins TRBV2 to TRBJ2-5, with D perhaps matching TRBD1 (5 bases). Germline V gene sequence: CDR1 SNHLY, CDR2 FYNNEI. This CDR3 has 15 amino acids. V lost 2 bases and J 1 base, leaving 11 bases between the germline ends. CDR3 sequence: CASSEMGQGQETQYF. The CDR3 DNA follows: TGTGCCAGCAGTGAAATGGGGCAGGGCCAAGAGACCCAGTACTTC.

The chain joins TRBV4-2 to TRBJ1-2, with D hard to call. The CDR3 loop spans 14 amino acids. The V gene lost 0 bases and the J gene lost 6 bases, with 11 bases spanning the gap. Germline CDR1 reads LGHNA; CDR2 reads YNFKEQ. The CDR3 coding sequence is TGTGCCAGCAGCCAAGATGGGCAGTTGGATGGCTACACCTTC. Its protein product is CASSQDGQLDGYTF.

The chain is built from TRBV2 and TRBJ2-7; maybe TRBD1 (6 bases). CDR1 SNHLY and CDR2 FYNNEI come from the germline V gene. This CDR3 has 16 residues. The V and J ends lost 7 bases and 8 bases respectively, with 27 bases between them. CDR3 residues: CASTGRTAFGIYQQYF. In DNA, the CDR3 is TGTGCCAGCACCGGACGGACAGCGTTCGGGATTTACCAGCAGTACTTC.

This clone was recorded a few times. CDR3 region: CASSPETPQNTEAFF. The CDR3 nucleotides are TGTGCCAGCAGCCCAGAAACGCCCCAGAACACTGAAGCTTTCTTT. The rearrangement joins TRBV7-8 to TRBJ1-1; D is undetermined. Germline CDR1 is SGHVS and CDR2 is FQNEAQ. The CDR3 runs 15 residues. With 5 bases removed from V and 1 base from J, the gap between germline ends came to 14 bases.

In its sample, this clone was seen a few times. V is TRBV5-4 and J is TRBJ2-1; 8 bases agree with TRBD2. CDR1 and CDR2 (germline): SGHNT, YYREEE (reference sequence). The CDR3 extends over 17 amino acids. With V trimmed by 0 bases and J by 6 bases, 11 bases remained unmatched. CDR3 loop: CASSLGGGTSRRNEQFF. The DNA for the CDR3 is TGTGCCAGCAGCTTGGGAGGAGGGACTAGTCGGCGCAATGAGCAGTTCTTC.

This chain joins TRBV6-5 and TRBJ1-6, with D possibly TRBD1 on 6 matching bases. The CDR3 consists of 15 residues. V lost 10 bases, J lost 0 bases, and 13 bases lay in between. The V gene's germline CDR1 is MNHEY and CDR2 SVGAGI. In nucleotides, the CDR3 is TGTGCCACAGGAGGACAGAGCTCCTATAATTCACCCCTCCACTTT. This codes for CATGGQSSYNSPLHF.

The chain couples TRBV7-7 to TRBJ2-5; 10 positions agree with TRBD2. Germline CDR1 reads SSHAT; CDR2 reads FNYEAQ (reference sequence). The CDR3 loop spans 16 amino acids. J lost 1 base, V lost 5 bases, and 7 bases had no gene match. The CDR3 bases are TGTGCCAGCAGCCACAGGACTAGCGGAGTCCAAGAGACCCAGTACTTC. Translating it yields CASSHRTSGVQETQYF.

The table lists this clone with a count of one. The rearrangement uses TRBV18 and TRBJ1-2, with D uncertain. Germline V lookup: CDR1 KGHSH, CDR2 LQKENI. Trimming took 2 bases from V and 4 from J, leaving 11 bases between them. The length of the CDR3 is 14 residues. The CDR3 sequence is CASSPEGGFYGYTF. The CDR3, as DNA: TGTGCCAGCTCACCAGAAGGAGGGTTCTATGGCTACACCTTC.

For this clone: Germline and junction disagree at one end, which may indicate a read error. The chain joins TRBV12-3 or TRBV12-4 to TRBJ2-7, with TRBD2 matching 10 bases. The CDR3 covers 12 residues. The CDR3 DNA follows: TGTGCCAGCAGTTTGGCTAGCGGGAGCCCTAGCTTC. Translating gives CASSLASGSPSF.

This clone came up a few times. The chain carries TRBV7-3 and TRBJ2-1; TRBD2 matches at 13 bases. Trimming removed 0 bases from V and 9 bases from J; junction bases left unmatched: 11. Germline V gene data show CDR1 as SGHTA and CDR2 as FQGTGA. The CDR3 spans 18 residues. DNA for the CDR3: TGTGCCAGCAGCTTAACCCCCGGACTAGCGGGAGAGATGGGTGAGCAGTTCTTC. This gives the protein CASSLTPGLAGEMGEQFF.